This T cell receptor beta chain was sequenced in a study of identical twins. General study findings and limits: It was possible that invariant MAIT and iNKT cells partly confounded the zero-insertion analyses.

This clonotype occurred many times. Its antigen is undetermined. V lost 3 bases and J 5 bases, leaving 5 bases between the germline ends. There are 12 residues in the CDR3. Germline V gives CDR1 MGHRA, CDR2 YSYEKL. One entry per CDR3 protein results from TCRdb running MiXCR on the 5' RACE reads. The sample yields approximately 1.8 million distinct CDR3 sequences, less than 35% seen once. This TCR was recovered from a newborn girl in good health. The gene calls are TRBV4-1 and TRBJ2-4; perhaps TRBD1 as D (5 bases). The sequencing input was cord blood. CDR3 region: CASSHRENIQYF. As DNA, the CDR3 is TGCGCCAGCAGCCACAGGGAAAACATTCAGTACTTC.